The 3 T cell receptor beta chains reported below all come from one sample, sequenced in a study of blood T cell repertoires in COVID-19. Clones were sequenced by immunoSEQ multiplex PCR, and TCRdb holds only the in-frame ones, with some missing. The sample has 20,000 or so clones, about 90% seen once. The sample consisted of peripheral blood. These receptors were obtained from a man aged 65 to 79 with active COVID-19.

The chain is built from TRBV5-4 and TRBJ1-2; 8 positions agree with TRBD1. The V gene's germline CDR1 is SGHNT and CDR2 YYREEE (reference sequence). This CDR3 is built from 14 residues. J was trimmed by 8 bases and V by 3 bases; bases with no gene match: 9. The chain's CDR3 is CASSWMDRDSGYTF. For the CDR3, the DNA is TGTGCCAGCAGCTGGATGGACAGGGATAGCGGCTACACCTTC.

The gene calls are TRBV7-8 and TRBJ2-7; D is undetermined. CDR3 size: 11 residues. Germline CDR1 SGHVS, CDR2 FQNEAQ. Trimming stripped 5 bases from V and 1 base from J, with 3 bases between. The chain's CDR3 is CASSPSYEQYF. For the CDR3, the DNA is TGTGCCAGCAGCCCGTCCTACGAGCAGTACTTC. The variable domain in full, with the rest retrieved from reference TRBV7-8 and TRBJ2-7, is GAGVSQSPRYKVAKRGQDVALRCDPISGHVSLFWYQQALGQGPEFLTYFQNEAQLDKSGLPSDRFFAERPEGSVSTLKIQRTQQEDSAVYLCASSPSYEQYFGPGTRLTVT.

This clone was counted between two and nine times. The V call is TRBV2, the J call TRBJ1-4; D unclear. The V gene's germline CDR1 is SNHLY and CDR2 FYNNEI. V was pared by 6 bases and J by 0 bases, with 20 bases between. CDR3 length equals 18 residues. CDR3: CASRDWVGRGATNEKLFF. As DNA, the CDR3 is TGTGCCAGCAGGGACTGGGTTGGCCGAGGAGCAACTAATGAAAAACTGTTTTTT.